These 5 T cell receptor beta chains were sequenced from one sample in a study of T cells in Graves' hyperthyroidism and ophthalmopathy. TCR beta CDR3 sequences were amplified from RNA transcripts. The HTBI primer set drove a first-round RT-PCR of the TCR CDR3. TCRdb analysed the multiplex PCR reads with MiXCR anew, one entry per CDR3 protein. The sample shows about 580,000 distinct CDR3 sequences, about 45% of them seen only once. Sequenced: peripheral blood or thyroid tissue (not recorded which). Every receptor here comes from a woman younger than 35 with Graves' hyperthyroidism.

This clonotype was detected ten times or more. The chain couples TRBV4-1 to TRBJ1-5; D possibly corresponds to TRBD1 (6 bases). Trimming removed 2 bases from V and 4 bases from J, with 12 bases in between. The CDR3 is 15 amino acids. CDR1 and CDR2 (germline): MGHRA, YSYEKL. The CDR3 DNA sequence: TGCGCCAGCAGCCAAATTCAGGGGACGAATCAGCCCCAGCATTTT. This codes for CASSQIQGTNQPQHF.

In the case of this clonotype: A much bigger clone sits one base away, suggesting this may be a read error. This chain links TRBV6-1 with TRBJ2-5; TRBD2 aligns across 9 bases. Germline assignment: CDR1 MNHNS and CDR2 SASEGT. The CDR3 is 14 amino acids. V was clipped by 6 bases and J by 10 bases; unmatched bases: 12. The CDR3: CASSRGQERGDQYF. The CDR3 region has the DNA TGTGCCAGCAGCCGAGGACAGGAGCGGGGGGACCAGTACTTC.

This clonotype has ten or more counts. Compared with germline, one end of the junction differs, possibly owing to a read error. V and J are TRBV7-2 and TRBJ2-7; D could derive from TRBD1 or TRBD2 (5 bases each). The CDR3 has 13 amino acids. Germline CDR1 and CDR2: SGHTA and FQGNSA. The CDR3 region has the DNA TGTGCCAGCAGCGTGGGACGGTCCTATGAGCAGTACTTC. It translates to CASSVGRSYEQYF.

This clonotype was seen at least ten times. The genes are TRBV7-9 and TRBJ1-6; the D gene is possibly TRBD1 (5 bases). Germline assignment: CDR1 SEHNR and CDR2 FQNEAQ (reference sequence). Trimming pared 3 bases from V and 7 bases from J, leaving 10 bases between. There are 14 residues in the CDR3. The CDR3 DNA follows: TGTGCCAGCAGCTTCGGGGGAGGCAATTCACCCCTCCACTTT. This translates into CASSFGGGNSPLHF.

This clonotype was recorded at least ten times. This chain's CDR3 is CASSEDENSPLHF. CDR3 DNA sequence: TGTGCCAGCAGCGAAGATGAAAATTCACCCCTCCACTTT. This rearrangement joins TRBV6-2 or TRBV6-3 to TRBJ1-6; D remains unclear. Deletions cut 6 bases from V and 7 bases from J, with 10 bases between. This CDR3 has 13 amino acids. CDR1 MNHEY and CDR2 SVGEGT come from the germline V gene.